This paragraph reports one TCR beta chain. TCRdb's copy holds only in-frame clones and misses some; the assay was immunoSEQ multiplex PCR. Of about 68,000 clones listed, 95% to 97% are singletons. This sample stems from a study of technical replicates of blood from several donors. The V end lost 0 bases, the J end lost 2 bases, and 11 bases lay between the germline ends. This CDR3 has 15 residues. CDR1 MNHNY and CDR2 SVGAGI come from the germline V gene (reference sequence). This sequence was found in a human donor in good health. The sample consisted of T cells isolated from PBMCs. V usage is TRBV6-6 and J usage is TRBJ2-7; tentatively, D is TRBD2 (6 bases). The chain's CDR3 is CASSYSKASAYEQYF. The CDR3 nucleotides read TGTGCCAGCAGTTACTCGAAGGCTAGCGCCTACGAGCAGTACTTC.